This TCR beta chain originates from a study of CD8 T cells in Susac syndrome. Study outcomes and limitations: The study's TCR sequencing and HLA analysis covered a relatively small number of individuals, and the study acknowledged this.

CDR3 length: 13 residues. The germline V and J ends were trimmed by 3 bases and 5 bases, with 7 bases remaining between them. The germline V gene encodes CDR1 MGHRA and CDR2 YSYEKL. The authors reverse transcribed about 0.5 to 1 ug RNA with random hexamers. By means of immunoSEQ multiplex PCR, TCR beta CDR3 spanning 54 Vbeta and 13 Jbeta underwent amplification. MiXCR was run by TCRdb on the immunoSEQ multiplex PCR reads, yielding one entry per CDR3 protein. Of fewer than 300,000 distinct CDR3 sequences listed, 70% to 90% are singletons. Comments on this clonotype: The target antigen is unknown.

Included as multiple sclerosis controls were treatment-naive patients who had stable or active relapsing-remitting disease. It was negative isolation that provided the CD8+ and CD4+ T cells, whereas TEMRA cells were enriched by FACS. The sequenced sample consisted of CD8+ T cells from PBMCs. The V gene is TRBV4-1, the J gene TRBJ2-2, with D uncertain. The TCR sequence derives from a human donor with multiple sclerosis. The CDR3 nucleotides are TGCGCCAGCAGCCATTTGAATACCGGGGAGCTGTTTTTT. Protein sequence: CASSHLNTGELFF.